This T cell receptor (beta chain) was sequenced in a study of cytomegalovirus exposure and HLA in healthy donors. Primers: 60 Vbeta forward and 13 Jbeta reverse. Some clones are missing from TCRdb's copy, which holds only in-frame ones; the method was immunoSEQ multiplex PCR. The sample data list fewer than 130,000 clones. As regards this clone: Its antigen is still unknown.

General study points: Specificity for CMV antigens was confirmed in vitro for a few of the CMV-associated chains. HLA restriction was apparent for most CMV-associated TCR beta chains in a later analysis. In a later analysis, V- and J-gene trimming of beta chains associated with a DCLRE1C missense variant, replicated independently.

CDR1 is MNHNS and CDR2 is SASEGT in the germline V gene. The ends were cut back, 7 bases at V and 4 bases at J, with 16 bases in the middle. The CDR3 is made up of 14 amino acids. The genes are TRBV6-1 and TRBJ1-2, with D possibly being TRBD1 (6 bases). The sequenced material came from PBMCs. The sequence was obtained from a man between 45 and 60 years old in good health and CMV-seronegative. CDR3 amino acids: CASIPTGPIYGYTF. Written as DNA, the CDR3 is TGTGCCAGCATCCCGACAGGTCCAATCTATGGCTACACCTTC.